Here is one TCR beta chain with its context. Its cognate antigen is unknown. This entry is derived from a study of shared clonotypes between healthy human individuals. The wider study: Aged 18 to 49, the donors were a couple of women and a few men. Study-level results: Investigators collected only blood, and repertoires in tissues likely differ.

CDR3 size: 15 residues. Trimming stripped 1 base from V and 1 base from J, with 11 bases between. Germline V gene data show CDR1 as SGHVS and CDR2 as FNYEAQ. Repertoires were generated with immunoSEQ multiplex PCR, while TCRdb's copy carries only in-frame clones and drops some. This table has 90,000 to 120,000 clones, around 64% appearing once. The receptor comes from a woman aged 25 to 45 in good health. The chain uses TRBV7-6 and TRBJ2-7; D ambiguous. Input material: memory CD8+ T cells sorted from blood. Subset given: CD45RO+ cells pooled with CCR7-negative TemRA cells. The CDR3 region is CASSLGAGPSYEQYF. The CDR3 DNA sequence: TGTGCCAGCAGCTTAGGTGCAGGCCCGTCCTACGAGCAGTACTTC.